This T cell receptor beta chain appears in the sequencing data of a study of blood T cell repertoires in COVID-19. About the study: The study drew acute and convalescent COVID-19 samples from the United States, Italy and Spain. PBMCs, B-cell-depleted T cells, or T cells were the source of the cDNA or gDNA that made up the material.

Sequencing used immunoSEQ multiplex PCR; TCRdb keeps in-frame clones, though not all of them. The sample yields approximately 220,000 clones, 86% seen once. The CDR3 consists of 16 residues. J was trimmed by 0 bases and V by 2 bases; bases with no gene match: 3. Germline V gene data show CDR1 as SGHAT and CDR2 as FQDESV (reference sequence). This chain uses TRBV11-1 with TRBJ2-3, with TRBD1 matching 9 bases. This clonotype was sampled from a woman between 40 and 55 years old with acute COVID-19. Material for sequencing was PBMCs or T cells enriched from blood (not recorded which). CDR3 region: CASSLHRGRSTDTQYF. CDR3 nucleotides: TGTGCCAGCAGCTTACACAGGGGGCGCAGCACAGATACGCAGTATTTT.